The 7 T cell receptor beta chains presented below share a single source sample, sequenced in a study of blood T cells in healthy people across ages. Sample-barcoded 5' priming and a J-beta primer mix drove a second PCR of about 7 to 11 cycles. MiXCR, run by TCRdb on the 5' RACE reads, gives a single entry per CDR3 protein. The sample carries around 1,500,000 distinct CDR3 sequences, about 40% recorded once. Sequencing used blood. These receptor sequences come from a woman aged 18-35 years in good health.

This sequence joins TRBV12-3 or TRBV12-4 and TRBJ2-3; D is uncertain. The CDR3 is made up of 14 amino acids. Trimming pared 4 bases from V and 5 bases from J, leaving 13 bases between. In DNA, the CDR3 is TGTGCCAGCAGTTCGCGGAGTTTCGGAGATACGCAGTATTTT. It specifies CASSSRSFGDTQYF.

This chain connects TRBV9 to TRBJ2-5; 11 positions agree with TRBD2. The CDR3 is 20 residues long. V lost 0 bases and J lost 4; bases outside the gene matches: 17. Germline V CDR1 and CDR2: SGDLS, YYNGEE. DNA of the CDR3: TGTGCCAGCAGCGTAGGGGGGGAGGCTAGCGGGGGGTTAATTGGAGAGACCCAGTACTTC. It translates to CASSVGGEASGGLIGETQYF.

The rearrangement uses TRBV20-1 and TRBJ2-1, with 9 positions matching TRBD2. Germline V lookup: CDR1 DFQATT, CDR2 SNEGSKA (reference sequence). Trimming removed 3 bases from V and 8 bases from J; junction bases left unmatched: 8. The CDR3 is made up of 14 amino acids. CDR3 sequence reads: CSARDGTSLDEQFF. CDR3 sequence (DNA): TGCAGTGCTAGGGACGGGACTAGCCTGGATGAGCAGTTCTTC.

The chain couples TRBV30 to TRBJ2-7; the D is unclear. The DNA end is more similar to TRBJ2-5, so the J call may be wrong. Germline CDR1 reads GTSNPN; CDR2 reads SVGIG (reference sequence). The CDR3 spans 13 residues. CDR3 DNA sequence: TGTGCCTGGAGTGACCAAACCCCCGGGACCCAGTACTTC. As protein: CAWSDQTPGTQYF.

This chain links TRBV11-1 with TRBJ2-5, with D tentatively TRBD1 or TRBD2 (5 bases each). The V gene's germline CDR1 is SGHAT and CDR2 FQDESV (reference sequence). V was clipped by 8 bases and J by 6 bases, with 22 bases between them. The CDR3 covers 15 residues. The CDR3 region is CASCNLGTYEKTQYF. CDR3 DNA: TGTGCCAGCTGCAATCTAGGGACCTACGAAAAGACCCAGTACTTC.

The chain links TRBV3-1 to TRBJ1-5; the D gene is possibly TRBD1 (6 bases). The V gene's germline CDR1 is LGHDT and CDR2 YNNKEL (reference sequence). The CDR3 is 16 residues long. V was clipped by 1 base and J by 6 bases, with 16 bases between them. The CDR3 region is CASSQGGRDRVQPQHF. CDR3 DNA sequence: TGTGCCAGCAGCCAAGGGGGGCGGGATCGGGTTCAGCCCCAGCATTTT.

The chain has TRBV12-3 or TRBV12-4 and TRBJ2-5; TRBD1 aligns across 7 bases. This CDR3 is 15 amino acids long. V shed 6 bases, J shed 3 bases, and the junction held 10 bases outside the gene matches. CDR3 sequence reads: CASSPMTGSEETQYF. In DNA form, the CDR3 reads TGTGCCAGCAGCCCTATGACAGGGTCGGAAGAGACCCAGTACTTC.